These 21 T cell receptor beta chains were all obtained from the same sample, sequenced in a study of blood T cell repertoires in COVID-19. TCRdb keeps only in-frame clones here, not all; method: immunoSEQ multiplex PCR. The sample has under 200,000 clones, over 75% seen once. Sample: PBMCs or T cells enriched from blood (not recorded which). The receptors derive from a woman in her forties or fifties who had recovered from COVID-19.

The table lists this clone with a count of one. The rearrangement links TRBV13 to TRBJ1-2; D may be TRBD1 (6 bases). Trimming stripped 5 bases from V and 2 bases from J, with 12 bases between. The CDR3 sequence is 14 residues long. Germline-derived CDR1 and CDR2 are PRHDT and FYEKMQ (reference sequence). The CDR3 reads CASSPYDRNYGYTF. DNA for the CDR3: TGTGCCAGCAGCCCATATGACAGGAACTATGGCTACACCTTC. Using reference TRBV13 and TRBJ1-2 for the parts outside the CDR3, the full variable domain is AAGVIQSPRHLIKEKRETATLKCYPIPRHDTVYWYQQGPGQDPQFLISFYEKMQSDKGSIPDRFSAQQFSDYHSELNMSSLELGDSALYFCASSPYDRNYGYTFGSGTRLTVV.

This CDR3 is CASRTGSGDIQYF. The CDR3 bases are TGTGCCAGCAGGACAGGGTCGGGGGACATTCAGTACTTC. The chain links TRBV12-3 or TRBV12-4 to TRBJ2-4; possibly TRBD1 for D (7 bases). The V end lost 6 bases, the J end lost 8 bases, and 14 bases lay between the germline ends. The CDR3 is 13 amino acids.

This clone has more than one count but fewer than ten. The chain has TRBV3-1 (or the pseudogene TRBV3-2) and TRBJ2-7; 10 bases fit TRBD2. J was trimmed by 7 bases and V by 1 base; bases with no gene match: 4. The CDR3 is 14 amino acids. Germline assignment: CDR1 LGHDT and CDR2 YNNKEL (reference sequence). Here the CDR3 reads CASSQVRLAGEQYF. The CDR3 DNA follows: TGTGCCAGCAGCCAAGTAAGACTAGCGGGTGAGCAGTACTTC.

V and J are TRBV4-1 and TRBJ2-2; D is possibly TRBD2 (5 bases). The CDR3 contains 19 residues. Trimming cost V 4 bases and J 4 bases, with 25 bases left between them. Per germline, CDR1 MGHRA and CDR2 YSYEKL. CDR3 DNA: TGCGCCAGCAGCCGATGGATTTCCCCGGGAACGTCCGCCACCGGGGAGCTGTTTTTT. It translates to CASSRWISPGTSATGELFF.

The chain has TRBV30 and TRBJ2-5; 8 nucleotides align to TRBD1. J gave up 4 bases and V 0 bases, and 16 bases lay outside the gene matches. This CDR3 comprises 18 residues. In germline, CDR1 is GTSNPN, CDR2 SVGIG (reference sequence). CDR3 nucleotides: TGTGCCTGGAGTGTACAAGGTCGGACAGGGAGATTTCGAGAGACCCAGTACTTC. Its translation is CAWSVQGRTGRFRETQYF.

The genes are TRBV29-1 and TRBJ1-3; D gene ambiguous. Between the trimmed V and J ends, which lost 5 bases and 4 bases, there was a span of 9 bases. The CDR3 covers 12 residues. CDR1 is SQVTM, CDR2 ANQGSEA, per germline. DNA of the CDR3: TGCAGCGTTACCCAGACAGGAAACACCATATATTTT. The encoded protein is CSVTQTGNTIYF.

The table lists this clone with many counts. This rearrangement joins TRBV9 to TRBJ2-3; 11 bases align to TRBD2. There are 15 residues in the CDR3. Germline V gene lookup returns CDR1 SGDLS and CDR2 YYNGEE. V dropped 0 bases and J dropped 3; count of bases not matched to a gene: 0. CDR3 sequence: CASSVGLAGTDTQYF. CDR3 DNA: TGTGCCAGCAGCGTAGGACTAGCGGGGACAGATACGCAGTATTTT.

This sequence joins TRBV27 and TRBJ2-7; D possibly corresponds to TRBD1 (5 bases). V dropped 1 base and J dropped 4 bases, with 8 bases sitting between them. This CDR3 spans 13 amino acids. Germline V lookup: CDR1 MNHEY, CDR2 SMNVEV (reference sequence). CDR3 bases: TGTGCCAGCAGTTTATGGGGCGGTTACGAGCAGTACTTC. This gives the protein CASSLWGGYEQYF.

The J gene is TRBJ2-7, the V gene TRBV19, with a tentative D call TRBD1 (6 bases). This CDR3 has 15 residues. In germline, CDR1 is LNHDA, CDR2 SQIVND (reference sequence). V shed 6 bases and J shed 6 bases, with 21 bases lying between them. The CDR3 reads CASSRGGAGAGEQYF. The CDR3, as DNA: TGTGCCAGTAGCCGAGGGGGTGCCGGAGCTGGCGAGCAGTACTTC.

This clone has just one count. The chain couples TRBV27 to TRBJ2-2, with 9 bases that match TRBD1. There are 16 residues in the CDR3. J gave up 3 bases and V 6 bases, and 8 bases lay outside the gene matches. Germline V gene sequence: CDR1 MNHEY, CDR2 SMNVEV (reference sequence). The CDR3 sequence: CASRVRDREHTGELFF. The DNA for the CDR3 is TGTGCCAGCAGGGTCCGGGACAGGGAGCACACCGGGGAGCTGTTTTTT.

The chain recombines TRBV28 with TRBJ1-4; 7 bases agree with TRBD1. V was pared by 6 bases and J by 5 bases, with 18 bases of the junction left unmatched. CDR3 size: 18 residues. Germline CDR1 is MDHEN and CDR2 is SYDVKM. Here the CDR3 reads CASSYRLGQLLSNEKLFF. The CDR3 DNA sequence: TGTGCCAGCAGCTACCGACTGGGACAGCTACTTTCCAATGAAAAACTGTTTTTT.

The V call is TRBV9, the J call TRBJ1-4; maybe TRBD1 (5 bases). Germline loops: CDR1 SGDLS, CDR2 YYNGEE. The V end lost 0 bases, the J end lost 8 bases, and 14 bases lay between the germline ends. CDR3 length: 15 amino acids. The CDR3 spells CASSVAEGFQEKLFF. Written as DNA, the CDR3 is TGTGCCAGCAGCGTAGCGGAGGGGTTTCAGGAAAAACTGTTTTTT.

This clone is a singleton in its sample. The chain combines TRBV3-1 (or the pseudogene TRBV3-2) with TRBJ2-2; D remains unclear. V lost 7 bases and J lost 3, with 3 bases in between. The CDR3 loop spans 11 amino acids. Germline values: CDR1 LGHDT, CDR2 YNNKEL (reference sequence). In DNA, the CDR3 is TGTGCCAGCACCGACACCGGGGAGCTGTTTTTT. It translates to CASTDTGELFF.

This clone appeared a single time. The chain carries TRBV5-6 and TRBJ2-1, with a possible D match to TRBD2 (5 bases). Germline-derived CDR1 and CDR2 are SGHDT and YYEEEE. The ends were cut back, 4 bases at V and 7 bases at J, with 12 bases in the middle. The CDR3 covers 13 residues. CDR3 coding DNA: TGTGCCAGCAGCCTTACGAGGAGGAATGAGCAGTTCTTC. It yields the protein CASSLTRRNEQFF. Complete variable domain (other parts from reference TRBV5-6 and TRBJ2-1): DAGVTQSPTHLIKTRGQQVTLRCSPKSGHDTVSWYQQALGQGPQFIFQYYEEEERQRGNFPDRFSGHQFPNYSSELNVNALLLGDSALYLCASSLTRRNEQFFGPGTRLTVL.

The chain recombines TRBV10-3 with TRBJ2-7; 11 positions match TRBD1. CDR1 is ENHRY, CDR2 SYGVKD, per germline. V shed 10 bases and J 5 bases; nucleotides not matched to a gene: 7. CDR3 length: 13 amino acids. In DNA, the CDR3 is TGTGCCACCGTCCCGGGACAGGGGGACGAGCAGTACTTC. Translation: CATVPGQGDEQYF.

The rearrangement uses TRBV2 and TRBJ2-2; tentatively, D is TRBD2 (6 bases). Germline V lookup: CDR1 SNHLY, CDR2 FYNNEI. The CDR3 sequence is 15 residues long. The V and J ends lost 7 bases and 1 base respectively, with 13 bases between them. The CDR3 region has the DNA TGTGCCAGCAATCCGGGGGTGATGAACACCGGGGAGCTGTTTTTT. Its translation: CASNPGVMNTGELFF.

The chain combines TRBV7-9 with TRBJ2-5, with TRBD2 identical over 9 bases. CDR1 is SEHNR, CDR2 FQNEAQ, per germline (reference sequence). The trim removed 7 bases at V and 3 bases at J, leaving 15 bases unmatched. This CDR3 spans 17 amino acids. CDR3 sequence: CASTEFGSGRNKETQYF. The CDR3, as DNA: TGTGCCAGCACCGAGTTCGGTAGCGGGAGAAATAAAGAGACCCAGTACTTC.

V gene TRBV5-1 combines with J gene TRBJ2-5; 11 bases match TRBD2. Germline CDR1 reads SGHRS; CDR2 reads YFSETQ. This CDR3 spans 15 amino acids. V lost 4 bases to trimming and J lost 4 bases; unmatched junction nucleotides: 6. The CDR3 spells CASSGLAGERETQYF. The DNA of the CDR3 is TGCGCCAGCAGCGGACTAGCGGGCGAGCGAGAGACCCAGTACTTC.

The V call is TRBV6-2 or TRBV6-3, the J call TRBJ1-5; 8 nucleotides line up with TRBD1. Looked up from germline, CDR1 is MNHEY and CDR2 is SVGEGT. J gave up 2 bases and V 2 bases, and 11 bases lay outside the gene matches. The CDR3 extends over 18 amino acids. The CDR3 nucleotides read TGTGCCAGCAGTTACGTAAGATCAGGGGGCAGGGGCAATCAGCCCCAGCATTTT. Protein: CASSYVRSGGRGNQPQHF.

The chain's CDR3 is CASSRQQGPGAYEQYF. CDR3 DNA sequence: TGTGCCAGCAGCCGACAACAGGGGCCTGGGGCCTACGAGCAGTACTTC. This chain connects TRBV3-1 (or the pseudogene TRBV3-2) to TRBJ2-7; TRBD1 agrees at 7 bases. CDR3 size: 16 residues. In germline, CDR1 is LGHDT, CDR2 YNNKEL (reference sequence). The J segment lost 2 bases and the V segment lost 4 bases, leaving 11 bases of the junction unmatched.

The chain uses TRBV7-6 and TRBJ2-3; tentative D call: TRBD1 (5 bases). CDR1 and CDR2 from the germline V gene are SGHVS and FNYEAQ. Trimming cost V 1 base and J 2 bases, with 10 bases left between them. The CDR3 has 15 amino acids. CDR3 amino acids: CASSLEGRATDTQYF. The CDR3 region has the DNA TGTGCCAGCAGCTTAGAGGGCAGGGCCACAGATACGCAGTATTTT.